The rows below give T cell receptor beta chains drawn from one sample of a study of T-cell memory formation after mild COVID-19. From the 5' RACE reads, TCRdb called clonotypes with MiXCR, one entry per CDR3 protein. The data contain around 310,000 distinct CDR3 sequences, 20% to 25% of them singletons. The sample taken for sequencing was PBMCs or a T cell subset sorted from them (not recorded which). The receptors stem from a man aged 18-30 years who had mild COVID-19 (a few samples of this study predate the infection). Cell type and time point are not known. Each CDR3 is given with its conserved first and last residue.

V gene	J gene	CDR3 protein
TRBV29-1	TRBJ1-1	CSVAEESDFTEAFF
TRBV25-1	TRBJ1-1	CASSEWGEGTEAFF
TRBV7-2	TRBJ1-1	CASSLVKGDTEAFF
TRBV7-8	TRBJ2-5	CASSPAISGVWETQYF
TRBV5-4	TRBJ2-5	CASSGGQVETQYF
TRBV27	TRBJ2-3	CASSRQIGGRTDTQYF
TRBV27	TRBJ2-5	CASSFDRIETQYF
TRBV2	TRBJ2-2	CASSYNRGDTGELFF
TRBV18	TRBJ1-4	CASSPRETNEKLFF
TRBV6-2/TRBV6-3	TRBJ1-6	CASTLGPQDLHNSPLHF
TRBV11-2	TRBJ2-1	CASSLLTTPYNEQFF
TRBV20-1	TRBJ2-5	CSAGPRGRGSQETQYF
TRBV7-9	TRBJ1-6	CASSLAGRANSPLHF
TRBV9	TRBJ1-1	CASSVEQGESPEAFF
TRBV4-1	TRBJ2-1	CASSLTGTRSSYNEQFF
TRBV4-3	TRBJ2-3	CASSRGRASGEIADTQYF
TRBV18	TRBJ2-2	CASSPLWENTGELFF
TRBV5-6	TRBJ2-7	CASSTVARSSYEQYF
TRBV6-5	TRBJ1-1	CASSYSGLAFF